This TCR beta chain derives from a study of shared clonotypes between healthy human individuals. CDR1 is LNHDA, CDR2 SQIVND, per germline (reference sequence). The germline V and J ends were trimmed by 6 bases and 3 bases, with 10 bases remaining between them. This CDR3 is built from 13 residues. Authors' data handling: Quality scores were absent from the junction-only immunoSEQ sequences, so filtering differed. Some clones are missing from TCRdb's copy, which holds only in-frame ones; the method was immunoSEQ multiplex PCR. D and trimming were read from the DNA, whereas the V and J calls and clone size are those reported in that table. Among hundreds of thousands of clones listed, approximately 79% were seen once. Overall study results and limits: The study generally estimated greater richness for naive than memory subsets. Genetic and exposure-history diversity was limited by the small donor number.

Of note for this clone: The target antigen is unknown.

The chain is built from TRBV19 and TRBJ2-3, with D maybe TRBD1 (5 bases). Material: memory CD4+ T cells sorted from blood. Subset described: CD45RA-negative fraction. This TCR was sampled from a woman aged 25 to 39 in good health. Here the CDR3 DNA reads TGTGCCAGTAGGTTTACAGGAACAGATACGCAGTATTTT. This encodes CASRFTGTDTQYF.